This record covers a single T cell receptor (beta chain). Relative to the germline gene, one junction end is altered; a read error may explain this. Among Cohort 3 donors, those recovered had two negative PCRs, clearance, or symptom resolution. The CDR3 has 15 residues. The V gene's germline CDR1 is SSHAT and CDR2 FNYEAQ (reference sequence). These data come from a study of blood T cell repertoires in COVID-19. Libraries were prepared by immunoSEQ multiplex PCR; TCRdb keeps only in-frame clonotypes and omits some of them. The sample lists around 330,000 clones; 75% to 90% were seen once. This clonotype was sampled from a woman in her 40s who had recovered from COVID-19. The chain is built from TRBV7-7 and TRBJ2-1; 7 bases agree with TRBD2. The sequencing input was PBMCs or T cells enriched from blood (not recorded which). The CDR3 bases are TGTGCTAGCAGCCTCAGCCCTAGCGGAGACAATGAGCAGTTCTTC. Its protein product is CASSLSPSGDNEQFF.